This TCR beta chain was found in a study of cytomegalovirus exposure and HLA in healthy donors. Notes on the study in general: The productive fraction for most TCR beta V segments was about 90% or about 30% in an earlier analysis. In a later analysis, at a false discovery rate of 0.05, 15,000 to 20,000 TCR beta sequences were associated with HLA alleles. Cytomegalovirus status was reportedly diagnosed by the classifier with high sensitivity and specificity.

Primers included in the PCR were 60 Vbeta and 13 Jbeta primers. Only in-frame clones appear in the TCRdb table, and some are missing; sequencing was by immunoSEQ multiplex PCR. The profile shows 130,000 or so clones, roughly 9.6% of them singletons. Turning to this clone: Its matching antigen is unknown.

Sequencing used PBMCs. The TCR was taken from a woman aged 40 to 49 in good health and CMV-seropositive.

Written as DNA, the CDR3 is TGTGCCAGCAGTTACGACACCTCTGGGGCCAACGTCCTGACTTTC. Its protein is CASSYDTSGANVLTF. The rearrangement links TRBV6-5 to TRBJ2-6; D is uncertain. The CDR3 covers 15 residues. CDR1 MNHEY and CDR2 SVGAGI come from the germline V gene. V dropped 2 bases and J dropped 0 bases, with 5 bases sitting between them.